This is a list of T cell receptor beta chains from one sample in a study of T cell responses to AZD1222 COVID-19 vaccine. TCRdb keeps only in-frame clones here, not all; method: immunoSEQ multiplex PCR. The repertoire has under 100,000 clones, 80% to 90% of them found once; the top ten carry under 9%. Sequencing used peripheral blood, obtained on day 0 of AZD1222 vaccination. The receptors derive from an adult in good health. CDR3s include the opening cysteine and the closing phenylalanine or tryptophan. A D gene is named only where the DNA matches it firmly. Size values are once, few and many counts, or a class for expanded clones, and some rows have none.

. TRBJ1-1 TRBV19 . CASSIDLAENTEAFF TGTGCCAGTAGTATAGATCTGGCAGAGAACACTGAAGCTTTCTTT
TRBD1 TRBJ1-5 TRBV19 . CASSAGQGLSNQPQHF TGTGCCAGTAGTGCGGGACAGGGATTAAGCAATCAGCCCCAGCATTTT
TRBD1 TRBJ1-1 TRBV18 . CASSTRTGTVGTEAFF TGTGCCAGCTCAACCCGCACCGGGACAGTTGGCACTGAAGCTTTCTTT
TRBD2 TRBJ2-7 TRBV5-1 . CASSLALGGSRDEQYF TGCGCCAGCAGCTTGGCGTTGGGCGGGAGCCGTGACGAGCAGTACTTC
TRBD1 TRBJ2-5 TRBV5-4 . CASSPWTGAQETQYF TGTGCCAGCAGCCCATGGACAGGGGCACAGGAGACCCAGTACTTC
. TRBJ1-1 TRBV12-5 . CASGPADSPFEAFF TGTGCTAGTGGTCCCGCGGACAGTCCTTTTGAAGCTTTCTTT
TRBD1 TRBJ1-2 TRBV7-9 few CASSLGTGQGGYTF TGTGCCAGCAGCTTAGGGACAGGGCAGGGTGGCTACACCTTC
. TRBJ1-6 TRBV28 . CASRRVNSPLHF TGTGCCAGCAGAAGAGTGAATTCACCCCTCCACTTT
TRBD1 TRBJ1-1 TRBV27 . CASSPRQGWTEAFF TGTGCCAGCAGTCCAAGACAGGGGTGGACTGAAGCTTTCTTT
. TRBJ2-5 TRBV27 . CASSFMREQETQYF TGTGCCAGCAGTTTTATGCGGGAACAAGAGACCCAGTACTTC
TRBD2 TRBJ2-7 TRBV7-2 . CASSLKGLAGVWRYEQYF TGTGCCAGCAGCTTGAAGGGACTAGCGGGAGTCTGGCGCTACGAGCAGTACTTC
. TRBJ2-2 TRBV7-8 . CASSPQGLNTGELFF TGTGCCAGCAGCCCACAGGGTCTGAACACCGGGGAGCTGTTTTTT
. TRBJ2-7 TRBV12-3/TRBV12-4 . CASSFLALREQYF TGTGCCAGCAGTTTTCTAGCCCTACGAGAGCAGTACTTC
TRBD2 TRBJ2-1 TRBV14 once CASSQGLAGVWEQFF TGTGCCAGCAGCCAAGGTCTAGCGGGAGTATGGGAGCAGTTCTTC
. TRBJ2-6 TRBV4-2 . CASSQDTSSGANVLTF TGTGCCAGCAGCCAAGATACGAGCTCTGGGGCCAACGTCCTGACTTTC
. TRBJ2-7 TRBV3-1/TRBV3-2 once CASSPRGSAYEQYF TGTGCCAGCAGCCCCCGGGGTAGCGCCTACGAGCAGTACTTC
. TRBJ2-7 TRBV11-2 . CASSTGGTSTEQYF TGTGCCAGCAGCACTGGCGGGACCTCAACCGAGCAGTACTTC
. TRBJ2-1 TRBV4-1 . CASSPTGPAVGDEQFF TGCGCCAGCAGCCCGACGGGCCCCGCTGTTGGGGATGAGCAGTTCTTC
TRBD1 TRBJ1-5 TRBV7-2 . CASSLGTGLSQPQHF TGTGCCAGCAGCTTAGGGACAGGGTTAAGTCAGCCCCAGCATTTT
TRBD2 TRBJ2-7 TRBV11-2 . CASSSGLAVSYEQYF TGTGCCAGCAGCTCCGGACTAGCGGTCTCCTACGAGCAGTACTTC
TRBD2 TRBJ2-1 TRBV10-1 once CASSGRNRLAGGTYNEQFF TGCGCCAGCAGTGGGCGCAATCGACTAGCGGGAGGGACCTACAATGAGCAGTTCTTC
TRBD2 TRBJ2-2 TRBV28 . CASSLGEGLANTGELFF TGTGCCAGCAGTTTGGGGGAGGGGCTTGCGAACACCGGGGAGCTGTTTTTT
TRBD2 TRBJ2-7 TRBV2 . CASSLAGGTYEQYF TGTGCCAGCAGCTTAGCGGGAGGGACGTACGAGCAGTACTTC
. TRBJ1-5 TRBV29-1 . CSVSPAAGANQPQHF TGCAGCGTTTCTCCCGCTGCAGGGGCTAATCAGCCCCAGCATTTT
TRBD2 TRBJ2-7 TRBV7-2 . CASSPWTSGSYEQYF TGTGCCAGCAGCCCGTGGACTAGCGGGTCCTACGAGCAGTACTTC
TRBD1 TRBJ1-6 TRBV7-9 . CASSLGDRYNSPLHF TGTGCCAGCAGCTTAGGGGACAGATATAATTCACCCCTCCACTTT
. TRBJ2-5 TRBV6-5 . CASGMSETQYF TGTGCCAGCGGAATGTCTGAGACCCAGTACTTC
. TRBJ1-1 TRBV10-3 once CAIRRGGLNTEAFF TGTGCCATCCGTCGGGGGGGGTTGAACACTGAAGCTTTCTTT
TRBD2 TRBJ2-5 TRBV7-2 . CASSDYSGRETQYF TGTGCCAGCAGCGATTATAGCGGGAGGGAGACCCAGTACTTC
. TRBJ1-1 TRBV27 . CASSFERGGTEAFF TGTGCCAGCAGCTTCGAACGCGGGGGCACTGAAGCTTTCTTT
TRBD1 TRBJ1-1 TRBV3-1/TRBV3-2 few CASSQDWGAGQSNTEAFF TGTGCCAGCAGCCAAGATTGGGGAGCGGGACAGTCGAACACTGAAGCTTTCTTT
. TRBJ1-2 TRBV7-9 few CASSLLGVLGGYTF TGTGCCAGCAGCTTATTAGGGGTCCTTGGTGGCTACACCTTC
TRBD1 TRBJ2-1 TRBV5-8 . CASSYLQGNEQFF TGTGCCAGCAGCTACCTACAGGGGAATGAGCAGTTCTTC
. TRBJ2-3 TRBV6-5 once CASSYSFSTDTQYF TGTGCCAGCAGTTACTCTTTCAGCACAGATACGCAGTATTTT
. TRBJ1-1 TRBV10-3 . CAIGAYKNTEAFF TGTGCCATCGGAGCCTACAAGAACACTGAAGCTTTCTTT
TRBD2 TRBJ2-7 TRBV2 . CASSEAATSGRYEQYF TGTGCCAGCAGTGAAGCGGCGACTAGCGGGAGGTACGAGCAGTACTTC
. TRBJ1-4 TRBV14 . CASSQDSGTPLSNEKLFF TGTGCCAGCAGCCAAGATTCAGGGACCCCCCTCTCTAATGAAAAACTGTTTTTT
. TRBJ2-7 TRBV21-1 . CASSKNPKGDTSYEQYF TGTGCCAGCAGCAAAAACCCCAAGGGGGACACGTCCTACGAGCAGTACTTC
. TRBJ1-2 TRBV6-1 . CASSESPWGPWYGYTF TGTGCCAGCAGTGAATCCCCCTGGGGGCCATGGTATGGCTACACCTTC
. TRBJ2-1 TRBV12-5 . CASGGNNEQFF TGTGCTAGTGGTGGCAACAATGAGCAGTTCTTC
. TRBJ2-7 TRBV11-3 once CASSHEVEQYF TGTGCCAGCAGCCACGAGGTCGAGCAGTACTTC
. TRBJ1-1 TRBV6-5 . CASSFNPSGVSTEAFF TGTGCCAGCAGTTTTAATCCCTCAGGGGTGAGCACTGAAGCTTTCTTT
. TRBJ1-1 TRBV7-9 few CASSLGVGQNTEAFF TGTGCCAGCAGCTTAGGGGTGGGGCAGAACACTGAAGCTTTCTTT
TRBD1 TRBJ1-5 TRBV5-1 . CASSREVQGRNQPQHF TGCGCCAGCAGCCGTGAAGTACAGGGGCGCAATCAGCCCCAGCATTTT
TRBD1 TRBJ1-1 TRBV18 . CASSPPGQGTEAFF TGTGCCAGCTCACCACCGGGACAGGGGACTGAAGCTTTCTTT
. TRBJ2-2 TRBV5-1 . CASSLAAIGELFF TGCGCCAGCAGCTTGGCGGCAATCGGGGAGCTGTTTTTT
. TRBJ1-1 TRBV18 many CASSPSEGTEAFF TGTGCCAGCTCACCAAGTGAGGGCACTGAAGCTTTCTTT
TRBD1 TRBJ2-7 TRBV4-1 . CASSEPPGQGLGEQYF TGCGCCAGCAGCGAACCTCCGGGACAGGGCCTGGGCGAGCAGTACTTC
TRBD2 TRBJ2-3 TRBV6-6 . CASSVSSGGEGTQYF TGTGCCAGCAGTGTTTCTAGCGGCGGCGAAGGTACGCAGTATTTT
TRBD1 TRBJ2-7 TRBV6-5 . CASSYSGTGGSYEQYF TGTGCCAGCAGTTACTCCGGGACAGGGGGCTCCTACGAGCAGTACTTC
. TRBJ2-7 TRBV7-9 . CASSFSLGEYEQYF TGTGCCAGCAGCTTCTCTTTAGGGGAATACGAGCAGTACTTC
TRBD1 TRBJ1-4 TRBV7-9 . CASSIQGLAEKLFF TGTGCCAGCAGCATACAGGGGCTGGCTGAAAAACTGTTTTTT
TRBD1 TRBJ1-3 TRBV11-2 once CASRTGGSGNTIYF TGTGCCAGCAGAACAGGGGGCTCTGGAAACACCATATATTTT
. TRBJ1-2 TRBV7-2 . CASSLDSLGGYTF TGTGCCAGCAGCTTAGATTCGTTGGGAGGCTACACCTTC
TRBD1 TRBJ1-4 TRBV29-1 . CSVRQGAGNEKLFF TGCAGCGTCAGGCAGGGGGCGGGTAATGAAAAACTGTTTTTT
. TRBJ2-7 TRBV19 . CASSIAVRGVEQYF TGTGCCAGTAGTATCGCGGTTAGGGGAGTCGAGCAGTACTTC
. TRBJ2-3 TRBV27 . CASRLAVGPDTQYF TGTGCCAGTAGACTCGCCGTTGGGCCAGATACGCAGTATTTT
TRBD2 TRBJ2-1 TRBV5-4 . CASSVPGTRLADANEQFF TGTGCCAGCAGCGTGCCCGGGACACGACTAGCGGATGCGAATGAGCAGTTCTTC
. TRBJ2-3 TRBV5-1 . CASSSALTSTDTQYF TGCGCCAGCAGCTCAGCCCTGACTAGCACAGATACGCAGTATTTT
. TRBJ1-1 TRBV28 . CASIPRGNLGAEAFF TGTGCCAGCATCCCTAGGGGCAATCTTGGGGCTGAAGCTTTCTTT